A single sample is the source of the 22 T cell receptor beta chains below, sequenced in a study of shared T cell receptors in the human thymus. Data came from immunoSEQ multiplex PCR; TCRdb stores just in-frame clones and leaves some out. The table lists hundreds of thousands of clones, around 87% of them singletons. Separately, the same data were catalogued under a study of human thymus T cells.

The specimen sequenced was thymocytes. These receptors came from a boy under three years old with a congenital heart defect.

V is TRBV27 and J is TRBJ1-6; 7 bases are shared with TRBD1. J gave up 1 base and V 5 bases, and 14 bases lay outside the gene matches. This CDR3 has 19 residues. Germline V gene data show CDR1 as MNHEY and CDR2 as SMNVEV (reference sequence). CDR3 in DNA: TGTGCCAGCAGTAAGAGATTTGGGCCAGGGGGGTCCTATAATTCACCCCTCCACTTT. Amino acid sequence: CASSKRFGPGGSYNSPLHF.

A few counts support this clone. The V call is TRBV28, the J call TRBJ2-3; TRBD2 aligns across 9 bases. The V gene end was trimmed by 3 bases and the J gene end by 3 bases; junction bases not matched to a gene: 4. Germline lookup yields CDR1 MDHEN and CDR2 SYDVKM. The CDR3 spans 15 residues. CDR3 loop: CASSLRREGTDTQYF. The CDR3 DNA reads as TGTGCCAGCAGTTTGCGGCGGGAGGGAACAGATACGCAGTATTTT.

This clone was observed once. This chain connects TRBV27 to TRBJ1-3, with 8 bases identical to TRBD1. The CDR3 is 17 residues long. Germline trimming cut 6 bases from V and 4 bases from J; bases unmatched to any gene: 14. CDR1 and CDR2 from the germline V gene are MNHEY and SMNVEV (reference sequence). CDR3 protein: CASSHLPQGAPGNTIYF. For the CDR3, the DNA is TGTGCCAGCAGCCACCTGCCCCAGGGGGCGCCCGGAAACACCATATATTTT.

The rearrangement joins TRBV7-2 to TRBJ2-5; 8 bases are a match to TRBD1. The CDR3 loop spans 14 amino acids. CDR1 is SGHTA, CDR2 FQGNSA, per germline. With V trimmed by 7 bases and J by 2 bases, 6 bases remained unmatched. The chain's CDR3 is CASTLGTGQETQYF. The CDR3 nucleotides read TGTGCCAGCACCCTGGGGACAGGTCAAGAGACCCAGTACTTC.

This clone was detected only once. The gene calls are TRBV6-4 and TRBJ2-7; D possibly corresponds to TRBD1 (6 bases). Deletions cut 7 bases from V and 1 base from J, with 23 bases between. The CDR3 totals 17 residues. Germline CDR1 MRHNA, CDR2 SNTAGT. This CDR3 reads CASTPQGVVQGSYEQYF. CDR3 DNA sequence: TGTGCCAGCACCCCCCAGGGTGTAGTCCAGGGGTCCTACGAGCAGTACTTC.

The chain has TRBV28 and TRBJ2-5; 7 bases are a match to TRBD2. V was pared by 6 bases and J by 2 bases, with 9 bases of the junction left unmatched. Germline CDR1 and CDR2: MDHEN and SYDVKM. CDR3 length equals 15 residues. The DNA for the CDR3 is TGTGCCAGCAGCCTAAGCTCGGGGGGACAAGAGACCCAGTACTTC. The encoded protein is CASSLSSGGQETQYF. Variable domain in full (rest from reference TRBV28 and TRBJ2-5): DVKVTQSSRYLVKRTGEKVFLECVQDMDHENMFWYRQDPGLGLRLIYFSYDVKMKEKGDIPEGYSVSREKKERFSLILESASTNQTSMYLCASSLSSGGQETQYFGPGTRLLVL.

This rearrangement joins TRBV30 to TRBJ1-2, with 9 bases identical to TRBD1. Losses at the gene ends were 3 bases for V and 7 bases for J; bases not matched to a gene: 12. From germline, CDR1 is GTSNPN and CDR2 SVGIG (reference sequence). CDR3 length: 15 amino acids. The DNA of the CDR3 is TGTGCCTGGAGAACTACCCGGGACAGGGCTTTTGGCTACACCTTC. This gives the protein CAWRTTRDRAFGYTF.

This chain joins TRBV4-2 and TRBJ2-3, with D unresolved. V shed 5 bases and J shed 1 base, with 10 bases lying between them. Germline V lookup: CDR1 LGHNA, CDR2 YNFKEQ. The CDR3 totals 14 residues. CDR3 bases: TGTGCCAGCAGCGCTCGGGTGGGCACAGATACGCAGTATTTT. It yields the protein CASSARVGTDTQYF.

The chain's CDR3 is CASSSAGGPYEQYF. CDR3 sequence (DNA): TGTGCCAGCAGCTCGGCGGGGGGGCCGTACGAGCAGTACTTC. The V call is TRBV5-4, the J call TRBJ2-7; 9 bases fit TRBD2. The trim removed 3 bases at V and 4 bases at J, leaving 5 bases unmatched. CDR3 length equals 14 residues. Germline-derived CDR1 and CDR2 are SGHNT and YYREEE (reference sequence). Filled out from reference TRBV5-4 and TRBJ2-7, the complete variable domain reads ETGVTQSPTHLIKTRGQQVTLRCSSQSGHNTVSWYQQALGQGPQFIFQYYREEENGRGNFPPRFSGLQFPNYSSELNVNALELDDSALYLCASSSAGGPYEQYFGPGTRLTVT.

This clone was seen more than once but under ten times. The same CDR3 arises from other DNA sequences in this sample as well. V usage is TRBV20-1 and J usage is TRBJ2-1; D ambiguous. CDR3 length: 10 amino acids. Germline assignment: CDR1 DFQATT and CDR2 SNEGSKA (reference sequence). Trimming removed 6 bases from V and 2 bases from J, with 2 bases in between. The CDR3 protein is CSATYNEQFF. The DNA for the CDR3 is TGCAGTGCCACCTACAATGAGCAGTTCTTC.

This clone was counted once. The chain employs TRBV7-9 and TRBJ1-1; 7 positions agree with TRBD1. With V trimmed by 1 base and J by 4 bases, 3 bases remained unmatched. Germline values: CDR1 SEHNR, CDR2 FQNEAQ (reference sequence). The CDR3 sequence is 14 residues long. DNA for the CDR3: TGTGCCAGCAGCTTAGGACAGGGCCCCACTGAAGCTTTCTTT. It is translated as CASSLGQGPTEAFF.

The rearrangement links TRBV28 to TRBJ2-1; 8 bases align to TRBD2. The CDR3 consists of 18 residues. V shed 3 bases and J 0 bases; nucleotides not matched to a gene: 10. Per germline, CDR1 MDHEN and CDR2 SYDVKM. CDR3 in DNA: TGTGCCAGCAGTTTTCAGCGGGAGAAAAAGAGCTCCTACAATGAGCAGTTCTTC. Translation: CASSFQREKKSSYNEQFF.

This chain joins TRBV11-2 and TRBJ1-2, with a tentative D call TRBD1 (5 bases). The germline V and J ends were trimmed by 1 base and 8 bases, with 29 bases remaining between them. In germline, CDR1 is SGHAT, CDR2 FQNNGV. The CDR3 sequence is 19 residues long. The CDR3 sequence: CASSLARNPPGLPARGYTF. CDR3 nucleotide sequence: TGTGCCAGCAGCTTAGCGCGAAACCCTCCGGGACTCCCGGCTAGGGGCTACACCTTC.

This chain links TRBV28 with TRBJ2-1; 11 positions match TRBD1. Germline CDR1 is MDHEN and CDR2 is SYDVKM. The V and J ends lost 5 bases and 6 bases, in that order; junction bases with no gene match: 6. The CDR3 covers 15 residues. CDR3: CASSARTGGLNEQFF. In DNA, the CDR3 is TGTGCCAGCAGTGCCCGGACAGGGGGCCTCAATGAGCAGTTCTTC.

The sample holds one count of this clone. The chain combines TRBV25-1 with TRBJ2-7; TRBD1 agrees at 10 bases. J was trimmed by 5 bases and V by 2 bases; bases with no gene match: 3. The CDR3 contains 14 residues. Germline CDR1 is MGHDK and CDR2 is SYGVNS. CDR3 residues: CASSERGTGDEQYF. Written as DNA, the CDR3 is TGTGCCAGCAGTGAACGCGGGACAGGGGACGAGCAGTACTTC.

The chain employs TRBV5-4 and TRBJ1-2; D gene unclear. Germline V CDR1 and CDR2: SGHNT, YYREEE (reference sequence). This CDR3 is built from 12 residues. Trimming removed 4 bases at V and 7 bases at J, with 11 bases between. The CDR3 loop reads CASSPNGVGYTF. The CDR3 bases are TGTGCCAGCAGCCCGAACGGGGTTGGCTACACCTTC.

This clone was recorded a few times. The rearrangement uses TRBV5-4 and TRBJ2-7; TRBD2 matches at 8 bases. This CDR3 has 13 amino acids. The V and J ends lost 4 bases and 2 bases, in that order; junction bases with no gene match: 2. From germline, CDR1 is SGHNT and CDR2 YYREEE (reference sequence). CDR3 amino acids: CASSPGGTYEQYF. CDR3 nucleotide sequence: TGTGCCAGCAGCCCGGGGGGGACCTACGAGCAGTACTTC.

Notes on this clone: One end of the junction varies from germline; a read error may be responsible. V gene TRBV30 combines with J gene TRBJ1-2, with D perhaps matching TRBD1 (6 bases). The CDR3 is 15 amino acids. CDR1 and CDR2 from the germline V gene are GTSNPN and SVGIG (reference sequence). This chain's CDR3 is CAWSDQITRGNFAVF. DNA of the CDR3: TGTGCCTGGAGCGACCAAATTACCAGGGGAAACTTTGCTGTTTTC.

The chain uses TRBV28 and TRBJ2-2; possible D gene TRBD1, 6 bases. Between the trimmed V and J ends, which lost 4 bases and 6 bases, there was a span of 18 bases. The V gene's germline CDR1 is MDHEN and CDR2 SYDVKM. This CDR3 comprises 16 residues. In DNA form, the CDR3 reads TGTGCCAGCAGTTACCCAGGGGAAAAAGGAGCCGGGGAGCTGTTTTTT. This translates into CASSYPGEKGAGELFF. Drawing the rest from reference TRBV28 and TRBJ2-2, the complete variable domain is DVKVTQSSRYLVKRTGEKVFLECVQDMDHENMFWYRQDPGLGLRLIYFSYDVKMKEKGDIPEGYSVSREKKERFSLILESASTNQTSMYLCASSYPGEKGAGELFFGEGSRLTVL.

The chain recombines TRBV6-1 with TRBJ1-1; D call uncertain. This CDR3 region has 13 residues. The germline CDR1 and CDR2 sequences are MNHNS and SASEGT. Trimming cost V 4 bases and J 6 bases, with 12 bases left between them. The CDR3 loop is CASSASGIAEAFF. DNA for the CDR3: TGTGCCAGCAGTGCCTCGGGGATTGCTGAAGCTTTCTTT.

This chain connects TRBV5-1 to TRBJ2-1; 7 bases agree with TRBD2. Germline CDR1 is SGHRS and CDR2 is YFSETQ. This CDR3 region has 14 residues. V trimming: 0 bases; J trimming: 15 bases; junction bases outside the gene matches: 12. This CDR3 reads CASSLEPTSASRFF. CDR3 nucleotides: TGCGCCAGCAGCTTGGAACCTACTAGCGCGTCAAGGTTCTTC.

The genes are TRBV7-9 and TRBJ2-5, with 13 positions matching TRBD2. CDR1 and CDR2 from the germline V gene are SEHNR and FQNEAQ (reference sequence). The CDR3 has 16 residues. Trimming removed 5 bases from V and 1 base from J; junction bases left unmatched: 4. DNA for the CDR3: TGTGCCAGCAGCCGCGGGACTAGCGGGGTCCAAGAGACCCAGTACTTC. It specifies CASSRGTSGVQETQYF. Combining the CDR3 with reference TRBV7-9 and TRBJ2-5 gives the whole variable domain DTGVSQNPRHKITKRGQNVTFRCDPISEHNRLYWYRQTLGQGPEFLTYFQNEAQLEKSRLLSDRFSAERPKGSFSTLEIQRTEQGDSAMYLCASSRGTSGVQETQYFGPGTRLLVL.